The 6 T cell receptor beta chains in this list originate from one sample, sequenced in a study of T cells in Graves' hyperthyroidism and ophthalmopathy. TCR beta CDR3 regions were amplified from RNA transcripts. When the TCR CDR3 underwent first-round RT-PCR, the HTBI primer set was used. TCRdb re-called the multiplex PCR reads with MiXCR, one entry per CDR3 protein. The table has some 690,000 distinct CDR3 sequences, roughly 17% seen once. Sequencing used blood. The receptors were sampled from a man over 45 with Graves' hyperthyroidism.

The table lists this clonotype with a few counts. The chain carries TRBV7-2 and TRBJ1-1; possibly TRBD1 for D (5 bases). Germline-derived CDR1 and CDR2 are SGHTA and FQGNSA. Trimming left V 0 bases short and J 4 bases short, with 15 bases between. This CDR3 has 16 amino acids. CDR3 in amino acids: CASSLAPWGLRTEAFF. In nucleotides, the CDR3 is TGTGCCAGCAGCTTAGCGCCGTGGGGACTACGCACTGAAGCTTTCTTT.

This clonotype was recorded many times. This chain uses TRBV9 with TRBJ2-1; D assignment may be TRBD1 or TRBD2 (6 bases each). This CDR3 is 15 amino acids long. Looked up from germline, CDR1 is SGDLS and CDR2 is YYNGEE. Trimming took 0 bases from V and 5 from J, leaving 12 bases between them. This CDR3 is CASSVVGGGNNEQFF. The DNA of the CDR3 is TGTGCCAGCAGCGTAGTGGGGGGCGGGAACAATGAGCAGTTCTTC.

V is TRBV20-1 and J is TRBJ2-2; D is uncertain. V lost 0 bases to trimming and J lost 1 base, with 9 bases between them. Germline CDR1 DFQATT, CDR2 SNEGSKA (reference sequence). The CDR3 totals 15 residues. The CDR3 loop is CSARDRTVNTGELFF. The CDR3 coding sequence is TGCAGTGCTAGAGATCGTACAGTGAACACCGGGGAGCTGTTTTTT.

Many counts were recorded for this clonotype. V gene TRBV20-1 combines with J gene TRBJ2-1; the match to TRBD2 covers 11 bases. Per the germline V gene, CDR1 is DFQATT and CDR2 is SNEGSKA (reference sequence). The CDR3 runs to 17 residues. The trim removed 3 bases at V and 0 bases at J, leaving 7 bases unmatched. CDR3 sequence: CSARGTSGYSSYNEQFF. The CDR3 DNA reads as TGCAGTGCTAGGGGGACTAGCGGTTACAGCTCCTACAATGAGCAGTTCTTC.

This clonotype was found many times. The V and J genes are TRBV7-2 and TRBJ2-7; no definite D call. Germline V CDR1 and CDR2: SGHTA, FQGNSA. V shed 1 base and J shed 2 bases, with 12 bases lying between them. This CDR3 is built from 15 residues. The CDR3 sequence is CASSLVFDFPYEQYF. CDR3 bases: TGTGCCAGCAGCTTAGTATTTGACTTCCCCTACGAGCAGTACTTC. The entire variable domain, with the rest obtained from reference TRBV7-2 and TRBJ2-7, is as follows: GAGVSQSPSNKVTEKGKDVELRCDPISGHTALYWYRQSLGQGLEFLIYFQGNSAPDKSGLPSDRFSAERTGGSVSTLTIQRTQQEDSAVYLCASSLVFDFPYEQYFGPGTRLTVT.

This clonotype was seen many times. The chain is built from TRBV12-3 or TRBV12-4 and TRBJ2-1, with TRBD2 identical over 12 bases. The V gene end was trimmed by 3 bases and the J gene end by 9 bases; junction bases not matched to a gene: 12. This CDR3 region has 17 residues. CDR3 DNA: TGTGCCAGCAGTTTTGCTAGCGGGAGGGCCGGGTCGGGTGAGCAGTTCTTC. This codes for CASSFASGRAGSGEQFF.